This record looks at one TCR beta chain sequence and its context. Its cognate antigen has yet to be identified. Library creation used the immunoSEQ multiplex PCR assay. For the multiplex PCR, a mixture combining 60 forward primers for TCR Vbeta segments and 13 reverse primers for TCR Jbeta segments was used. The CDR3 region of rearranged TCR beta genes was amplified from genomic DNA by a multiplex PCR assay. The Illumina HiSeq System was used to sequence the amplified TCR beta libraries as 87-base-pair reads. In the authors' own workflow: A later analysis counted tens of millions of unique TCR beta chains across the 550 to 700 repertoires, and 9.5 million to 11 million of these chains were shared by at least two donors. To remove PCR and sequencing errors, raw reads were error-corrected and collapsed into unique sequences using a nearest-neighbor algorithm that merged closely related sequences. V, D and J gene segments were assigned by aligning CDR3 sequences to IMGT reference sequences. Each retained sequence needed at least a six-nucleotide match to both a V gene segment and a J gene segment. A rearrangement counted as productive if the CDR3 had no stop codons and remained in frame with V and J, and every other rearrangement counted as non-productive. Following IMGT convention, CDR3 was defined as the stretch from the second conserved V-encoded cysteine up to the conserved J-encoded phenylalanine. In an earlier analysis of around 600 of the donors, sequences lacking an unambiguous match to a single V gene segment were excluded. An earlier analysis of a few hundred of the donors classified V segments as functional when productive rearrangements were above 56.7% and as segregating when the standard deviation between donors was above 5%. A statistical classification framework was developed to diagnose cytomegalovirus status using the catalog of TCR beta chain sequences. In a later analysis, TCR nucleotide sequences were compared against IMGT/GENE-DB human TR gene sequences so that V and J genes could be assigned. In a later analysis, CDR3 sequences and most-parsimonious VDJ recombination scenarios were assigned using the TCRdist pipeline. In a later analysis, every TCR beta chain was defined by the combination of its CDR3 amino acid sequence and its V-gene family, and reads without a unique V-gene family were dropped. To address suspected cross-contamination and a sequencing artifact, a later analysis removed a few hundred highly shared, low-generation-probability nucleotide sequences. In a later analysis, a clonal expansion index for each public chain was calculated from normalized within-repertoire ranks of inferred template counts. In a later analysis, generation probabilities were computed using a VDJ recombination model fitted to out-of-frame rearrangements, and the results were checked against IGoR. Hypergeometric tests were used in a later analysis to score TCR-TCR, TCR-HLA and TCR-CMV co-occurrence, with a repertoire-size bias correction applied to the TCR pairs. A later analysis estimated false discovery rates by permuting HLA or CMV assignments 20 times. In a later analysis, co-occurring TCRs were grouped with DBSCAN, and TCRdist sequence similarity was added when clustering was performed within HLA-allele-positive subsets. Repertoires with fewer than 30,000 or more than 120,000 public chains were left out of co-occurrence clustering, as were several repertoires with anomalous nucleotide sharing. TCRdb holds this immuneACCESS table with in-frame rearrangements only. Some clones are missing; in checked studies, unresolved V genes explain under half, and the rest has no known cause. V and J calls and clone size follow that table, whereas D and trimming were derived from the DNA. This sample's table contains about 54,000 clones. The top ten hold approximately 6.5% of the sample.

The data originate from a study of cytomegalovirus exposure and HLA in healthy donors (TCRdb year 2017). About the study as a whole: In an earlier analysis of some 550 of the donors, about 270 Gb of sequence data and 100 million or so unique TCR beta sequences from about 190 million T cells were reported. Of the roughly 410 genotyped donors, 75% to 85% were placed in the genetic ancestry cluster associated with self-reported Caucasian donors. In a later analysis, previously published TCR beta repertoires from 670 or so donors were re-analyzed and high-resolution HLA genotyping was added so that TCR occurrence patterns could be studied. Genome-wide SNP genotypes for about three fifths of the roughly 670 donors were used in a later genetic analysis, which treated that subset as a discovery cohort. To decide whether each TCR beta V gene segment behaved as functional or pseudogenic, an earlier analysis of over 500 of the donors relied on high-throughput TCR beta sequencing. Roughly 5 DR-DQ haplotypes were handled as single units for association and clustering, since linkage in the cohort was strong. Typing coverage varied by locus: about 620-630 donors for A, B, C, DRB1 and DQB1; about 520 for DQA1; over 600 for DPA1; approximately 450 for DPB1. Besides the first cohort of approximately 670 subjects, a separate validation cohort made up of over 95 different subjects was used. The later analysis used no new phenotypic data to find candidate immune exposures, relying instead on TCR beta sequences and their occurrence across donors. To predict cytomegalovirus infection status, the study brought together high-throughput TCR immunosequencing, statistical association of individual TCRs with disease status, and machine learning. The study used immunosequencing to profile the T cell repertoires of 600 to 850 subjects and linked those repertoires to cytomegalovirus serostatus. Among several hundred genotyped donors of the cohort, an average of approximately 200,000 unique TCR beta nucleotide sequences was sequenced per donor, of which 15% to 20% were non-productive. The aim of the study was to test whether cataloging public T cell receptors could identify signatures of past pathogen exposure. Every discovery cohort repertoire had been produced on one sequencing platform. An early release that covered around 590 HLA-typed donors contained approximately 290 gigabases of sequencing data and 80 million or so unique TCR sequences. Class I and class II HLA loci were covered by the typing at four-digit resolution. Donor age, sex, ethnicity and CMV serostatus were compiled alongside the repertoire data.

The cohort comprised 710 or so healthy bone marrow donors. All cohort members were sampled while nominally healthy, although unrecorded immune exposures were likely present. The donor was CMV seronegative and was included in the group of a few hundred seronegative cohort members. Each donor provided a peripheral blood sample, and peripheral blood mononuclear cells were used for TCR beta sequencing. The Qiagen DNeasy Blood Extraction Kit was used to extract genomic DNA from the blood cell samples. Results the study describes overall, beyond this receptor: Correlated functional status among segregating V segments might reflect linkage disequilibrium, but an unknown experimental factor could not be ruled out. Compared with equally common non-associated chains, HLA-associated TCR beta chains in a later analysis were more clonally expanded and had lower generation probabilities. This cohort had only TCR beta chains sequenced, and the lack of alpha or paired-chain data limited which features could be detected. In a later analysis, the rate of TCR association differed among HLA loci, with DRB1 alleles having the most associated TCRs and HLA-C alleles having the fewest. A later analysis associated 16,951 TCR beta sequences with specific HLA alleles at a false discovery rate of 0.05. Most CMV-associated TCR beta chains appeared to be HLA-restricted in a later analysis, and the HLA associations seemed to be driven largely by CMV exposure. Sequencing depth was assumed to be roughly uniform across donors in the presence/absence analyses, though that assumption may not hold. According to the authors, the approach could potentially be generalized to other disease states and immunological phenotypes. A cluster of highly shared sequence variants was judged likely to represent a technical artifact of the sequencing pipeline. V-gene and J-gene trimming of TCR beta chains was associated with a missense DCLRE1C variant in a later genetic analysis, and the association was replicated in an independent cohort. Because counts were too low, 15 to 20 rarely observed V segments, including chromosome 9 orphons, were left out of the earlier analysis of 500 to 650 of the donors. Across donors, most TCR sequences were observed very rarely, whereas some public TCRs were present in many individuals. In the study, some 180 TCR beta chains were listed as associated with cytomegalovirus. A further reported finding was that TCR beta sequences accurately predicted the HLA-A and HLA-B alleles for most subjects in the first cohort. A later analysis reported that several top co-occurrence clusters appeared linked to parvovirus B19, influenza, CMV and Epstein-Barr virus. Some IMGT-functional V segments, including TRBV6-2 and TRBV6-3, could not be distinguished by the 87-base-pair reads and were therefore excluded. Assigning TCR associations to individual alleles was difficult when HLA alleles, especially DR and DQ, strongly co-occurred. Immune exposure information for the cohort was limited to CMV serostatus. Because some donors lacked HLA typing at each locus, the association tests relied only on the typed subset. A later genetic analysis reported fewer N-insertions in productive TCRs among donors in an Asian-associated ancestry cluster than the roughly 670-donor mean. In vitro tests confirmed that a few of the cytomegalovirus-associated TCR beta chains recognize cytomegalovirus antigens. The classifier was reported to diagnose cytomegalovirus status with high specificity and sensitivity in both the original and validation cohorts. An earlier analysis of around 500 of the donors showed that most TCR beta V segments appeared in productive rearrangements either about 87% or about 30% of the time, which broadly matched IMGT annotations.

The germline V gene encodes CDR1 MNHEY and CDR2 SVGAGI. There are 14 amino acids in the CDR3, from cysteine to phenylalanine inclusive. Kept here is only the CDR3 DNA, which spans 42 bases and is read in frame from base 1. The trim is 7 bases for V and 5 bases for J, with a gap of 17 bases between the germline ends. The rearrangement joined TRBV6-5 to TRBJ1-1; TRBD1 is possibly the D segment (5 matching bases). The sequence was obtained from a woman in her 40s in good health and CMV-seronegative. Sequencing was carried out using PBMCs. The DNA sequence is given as TGTGCCAGCACCCTCGGTAGGGGTGGGACTGAAGCTTTCTTT. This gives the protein CASTLGRGGTEAFF.